The 17 T cell receptor beta chains listed next were all sequenced from one sample in a study of response to subunit inactivated influenza vaccine. TCRdb independently ran MiXCR on the RT-PCR reads; one entry per CDR3 protein. The sample includes approximately 500,000 distinct CDR3 sequences, around a quarter seen only once; the top ten take around 2.8%. These data were also reused for a study on T cells expressing NK-cell markers. Per that study: A 5'RACE template switching approach incorporating UMIs was used to make TCR beta cDNA.

Material: CD4+ T cells sorted from PBMCs, obtained 11 to 12 days after vaccination. All receptors derive from a middle-aged man who received an inactivated influenza vaccine.

This clonotype came up a few times. The chain is built from TRBV20-1 and TRBJ1-5; TRBD1 agrees at 9 bases. Losses at the gene ends were 4 bases for V and 1 base for J; bases not matched to a gene: 2. CDR3 length equals 14 residues. Germline CDR1 DFQATT, CDR2 SNEGSKA (reference sequence). CDR3 DNA sequence: TGCAGTGCTAAACAGGGGGCAAGCAATCAGCCCCAGCATTTT. Its translation is CSAKQGASNQPQHF.

V and J are TRBV24-1 and TRBJ1-2; D remains unclear. Germline V gene sequence: CDR1 KGHDR, CDR2 SFDVKD. This CDR3 is built from 14 residues. Deletions cut 1 base from V and 0 bases from J, with 5 bases between. The chain's CDR3 is CATSDFLTNYGYTF. Written as DNA, the CDR3 is TGTGCCACCAGTGATTTCCTCACTAACTATGGCTACACCTTC.

The J gene is TRBJ1-2, the V gene TRBV19; possibly TRBD1 for D (5 bases). The CDR3 is made up of 16 amino acids. Trimming cost V 3 bases and J 1 base, with 15 bases left between them. The germline gives CDR1 LNHDA, CDR2 SQIVND (reference sequence). The CDR3 DNA is TGTGCCAGTAGTATGGGCCCGGGACGGAGTAACTATGGCTACACCTTC. Amino acid sequence: CASSMGPGRSNYGYTF. The complete variable domain, with remaining parts taken from reference TRBV19 and TRBJ1-2, reads DGGITQSPKYLFRKEGQNVTLSCEQNLNHDAMYWYRQDPGQGLRLIYYSQIVNDFQKGDIAEGYSVSREKKESFPLTVTSAQKNPTAFYLCASSMGPGRSNYGYTFGSGTRLTVV.

This chain joins TRBV7-9 and TRBJ1-1; TRBD1 might be the D (6 bases). CDR3 length: 14 residues. Per the germline V gene, CDR1 is SEHNR and CDR2 is FQNEAQ (reference sequence). V lost 6 bases and J 2 bases, leaving 13 bases between the germline ends. The CDR3 coding sequence is TGTGCCAGCAGGAGAGGGGGTGCAAACACTGAAGCTTTCTTT. This codes for CASRRGGANTEAFF. Together with reference TRBV7-9 and TRBJ1-1, the CDR3 gives the full variable domain: DTGVSQNPRHKITKRGQNVTFRCDPISEHNRLYWYRQTLGQGPEFLTYFQNEAQLEKSRLLSDRFSAERPKGSFSTLEIQRTEQGDSAMYLCASRRGGANTEAFFGQGTRLTVV.

The chain recombines TRBV5-1 with TRBJ1-1; no reliable D call. Trimming shortened V by 3 bases and J by 0 bases, and 9 bases separated the two germline ends. CDR3 length equals 14 residues. Germline loops: CDR1 SGHRS, CDR2 YFSETQ. The CDR3 here is CASSSSGMNTEAFF. CDR3 in DNA: TGCGCCAGCAGCTCCTCAGGTATGAACACTGAAGCTTTCTTT.

J is TRBJ2-2 and V is TRBV12-3 or TRBV12-4; the match to TRBD1 covers 7 bases. This CDR3 contains 15 residues. V trimming: 4 bases; J trimming: 4 bases; junction bases outside the gene matches: 6. DNA for the CDR3: TGTGCCAGCAGTTCCGGACAGGTGCCCACCGGGGAGCTGTTTTTT. It encodes CASSSGQVPTGELFF.

This chain connects TRBV11-2 to TRBJ1-1; D gene unclear. This CDR3 is built from 10 residues. Germline V lookup: CDR1 SGHAT, CDR2 FQNNGV. The V end was cut by 5 bases, the J end by 14 bases, with 12 bases between. The CDR3, as DNA: TGTGCCAGCAGCCCAAGAGCAGCGTTCTTT. This gives the protein CASSPRAAFF.

Here the CDR3 reads CASSLGSGIGYEQYF. CDR3 DNA: TGTGCCAGCAGTTTAGGTTCCGGAATTGGGTACGAGCAGTACTTC. This chain uses TRBV12-3 or TRBV12-4 with TRBJ2-7; no firm D call. The CDR3 covers 15 residues. V lost 1 base and J lost 4, with 14 bases in between.

The chain uses TRBV7-9 and TRBJ1-3; TRBD1 might be the D (6 bases). Germline loops: CDR1 SEHNR, CDR2 FQNEAQ (reference sequence). V lost 5 bases to trimming and J lost 4 bases, with 12 bases between them. The CDR3 extends over 14 amino acids. CDR3 loop: CASSDGGAGNTIYF. The DNA of the CDR3 is TGTGCCAGCAGCGACGGGGGGGCCGGAAACACCATATATTTT.

V and J are TRBV3-1 and TRBJ1-5, with D unresolved. This CDR3 has 15 amino acids. V lost 2 bases, J lost 1 base, and 9 bases lay in between. Germline V gene sequence: CDR1 LGHDT, CDR2 YNNKEL (reference sequence). The DNA of the CDR3 is TGTGCCAGCAGCCAAAGAGGTCAAAGCAATCAGCCCCAGCATTTT. This codes for CASSQRGQSNQPQHF.

The chain carries TRBV5-6 and TRBJ2-4, with 7 bases fitting TRBD1. The germline CDR1 and CDR2 sequences are SGHDT and YYEEEE. V was clipped by 4 bases and J by 2 bases; unmatched bases: 3. The CDR3 covers 14 residues. The CDR3 loop reads CASSQTGSKNIQYF. The CDR3 DNA is TGTGCCAGCAGCCAGACAGGGTCCAAAAACATTCAGTACTTC.

The chain combines TRBV6-4 with TRBJ1-5; no reliable D call. Germline CDR1 reads MRHNA; CDR2 reads SNTAGT. Trimming left V 4 bases short and J 4 bases short, with 8 bases between. This CDR3 contains 13 residues. Here the CDR3 DNA reads TGTGCCAGCAGTGCGGAAGAGAATCAGCCCCAGCATTTT. It is translated as CASSAEENQPQHF.

The V and J genes are TRBV11-2 and TRBJ2-7, with D possibly TRBD2 on 6 matching bases. The germline CDR1 and CDR2 sequences are SGHAT and FQNNGV. V lost 4 bases, J lost 6 bases, and 13 bases lay in between. The length of the CDR3 is 13 residues. The DNA of the CDR3 is TGTGCCAGCAGCTCCCCCGGGGGTCGCGAGCAGTACTTC. Protein: CASSSPGGREQYF.

The chain has TRBV12-3 or TRBV12-4 and TRBJ2-1; D gene unclear. Trimming left V 6 bases short and J 3 bases short, with 12 bases between. The CDR3 length is 14 residues. The CDR3 region has the DNA TGTGCCAGCAGCCAGTCGTGGGGCTACAATGAGCAGTTCTTC. The encoded protein is CASSQSWGYNEQFF.

This clonotype came up a few times. The chain couples TRBV7-8 to TRBJ2-1; D is tentatively TRBD1 or TRBD2 (5 bases each). Germline V gene lookup returns CDR1 SGHVS and CDR2 FQNEAQ. The CDR3 is 15 amino acids. V was trimmed by 4 bases and J by 1 base, leaving 11 bases between them. This CDR3 is CASSSSRASYNEQFF. The CDR3 region has the DNA TGTGCCAGCAGCTCTAGCAGGGCGTCCTACAATGAGCAGTTCTTC.

A few counts support this clonotype. This chain connects TRBV20-1 to TRBJ1-6, with D maybe TRBD1 (5 bases). Trimming removed 0 bases from V and 3 bases from J, with 12 bases in between. Looked up from germline, CDR1 is DFQATT and CDR2 is SNEGSKA (reference sequence). CDR3 length equals 16 residues. In DNA form, the CDR3 reads TGCAGTGCTAGAGATGGCGGGGGTGGCTATAATTCACCCCTCCACTTT. It translates to CSARDGGGGYNSPLHF.

The chain uses TRBV9 and TRBJ1-3, with TRBD1 matching 8 bases. The J segment lost 2 bases and the V segment lost 0 bases, leaving 1 base of the junction unmatched. The CDR3 covers 15 residues. CDR1 and CDR2 from the germline V gene are SGDLS and YYNGEE. In nucleotides, the CDR3 is TGTGCCAGCAGCGTAGGACAGGGGCCTGGAAACACCATATATTTT. Amino acids: CASSVGQGPGNTIYF.